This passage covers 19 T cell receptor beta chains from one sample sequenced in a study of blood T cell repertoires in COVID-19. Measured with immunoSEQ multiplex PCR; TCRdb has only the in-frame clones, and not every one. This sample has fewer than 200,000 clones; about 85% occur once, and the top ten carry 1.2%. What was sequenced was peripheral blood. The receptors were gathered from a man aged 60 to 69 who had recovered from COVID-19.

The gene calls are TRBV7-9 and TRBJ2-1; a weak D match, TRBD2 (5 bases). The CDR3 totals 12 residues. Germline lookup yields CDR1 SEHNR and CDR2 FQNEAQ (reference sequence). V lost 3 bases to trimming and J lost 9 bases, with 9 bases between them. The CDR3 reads CASSFLGGEQFF. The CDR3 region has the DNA TGTGCCAGCAGCTTCCTCGGAGGTGAGCAGTTCTTC.

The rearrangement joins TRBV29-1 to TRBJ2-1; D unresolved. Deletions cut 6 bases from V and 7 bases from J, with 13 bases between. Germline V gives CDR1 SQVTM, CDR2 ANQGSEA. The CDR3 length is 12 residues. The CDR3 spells CSVAPINNEQFF. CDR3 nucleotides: TGCAGCGTCGCCCCTATTAATAATGAGCAGTTCTTC.

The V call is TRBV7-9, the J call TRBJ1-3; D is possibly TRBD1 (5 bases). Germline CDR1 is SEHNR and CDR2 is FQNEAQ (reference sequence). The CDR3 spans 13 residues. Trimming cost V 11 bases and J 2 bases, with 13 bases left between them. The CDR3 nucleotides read TGTGCCCTTTTGCGGGGCACTGGAAACACCATATATTTT. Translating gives CALLRGTGNTIYF.

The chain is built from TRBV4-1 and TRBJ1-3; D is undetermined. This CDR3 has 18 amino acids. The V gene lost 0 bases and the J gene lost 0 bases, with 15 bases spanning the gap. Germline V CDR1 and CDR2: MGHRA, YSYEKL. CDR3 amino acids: CASSQELERITSGNTIYF. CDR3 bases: TGCGCCAGCAGCCAAGAATTAGAGAGGATTACCTCTGGAAACACCATATATTTT.

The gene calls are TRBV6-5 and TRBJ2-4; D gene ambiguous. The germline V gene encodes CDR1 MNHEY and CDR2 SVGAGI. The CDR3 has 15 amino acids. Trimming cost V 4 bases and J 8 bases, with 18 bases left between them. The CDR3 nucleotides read TGTGCCAGCAGTTCTACCCGGCCCCCACGGGACATTCAGTACTTC. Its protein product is CASSSTRPPRDIQYF.

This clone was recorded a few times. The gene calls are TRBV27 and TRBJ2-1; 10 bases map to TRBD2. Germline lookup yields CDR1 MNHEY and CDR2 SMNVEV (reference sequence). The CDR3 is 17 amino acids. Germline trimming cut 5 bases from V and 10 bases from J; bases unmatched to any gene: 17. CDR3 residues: CASSPIGASGGLYEQFF. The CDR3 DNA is TGTGCCAGCAGTCCGATCGGGGCTAGCGGGGGATTATACGAGCAGTTCTTC.

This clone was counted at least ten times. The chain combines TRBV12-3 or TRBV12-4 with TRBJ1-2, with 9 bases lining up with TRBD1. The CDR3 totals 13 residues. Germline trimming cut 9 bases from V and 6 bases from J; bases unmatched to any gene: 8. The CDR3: CASDMDRGHGYTF. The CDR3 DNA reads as TGTGCCAGTGATATGGACAGGGGACATGGCTACACCTTC.

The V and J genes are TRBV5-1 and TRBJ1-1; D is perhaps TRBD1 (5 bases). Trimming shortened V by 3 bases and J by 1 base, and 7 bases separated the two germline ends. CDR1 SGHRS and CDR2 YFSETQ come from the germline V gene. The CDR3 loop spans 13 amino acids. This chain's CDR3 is CASSSTANTEAFF. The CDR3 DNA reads TGCGCCAGCAGCTCGACAGCGAACACTGAAGCTTTCTTT.

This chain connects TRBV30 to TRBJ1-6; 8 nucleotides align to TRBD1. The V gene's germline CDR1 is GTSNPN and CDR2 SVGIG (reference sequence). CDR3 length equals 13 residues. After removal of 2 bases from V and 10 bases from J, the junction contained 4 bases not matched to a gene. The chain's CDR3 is CAWSRDRSSPLHF. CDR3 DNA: TGTGCCTGGAGTCGGGACAGGTCGTCACCCCTCCACTTT.

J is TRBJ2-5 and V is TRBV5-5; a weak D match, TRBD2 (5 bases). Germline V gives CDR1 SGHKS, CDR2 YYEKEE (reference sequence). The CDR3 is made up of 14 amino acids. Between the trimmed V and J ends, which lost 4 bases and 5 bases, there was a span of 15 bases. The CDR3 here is CASSRPGDGETQYF. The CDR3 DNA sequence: TGTGCCAGCAGCCGCCCCGGGGATGGGGAGACCCAGTACTTC.

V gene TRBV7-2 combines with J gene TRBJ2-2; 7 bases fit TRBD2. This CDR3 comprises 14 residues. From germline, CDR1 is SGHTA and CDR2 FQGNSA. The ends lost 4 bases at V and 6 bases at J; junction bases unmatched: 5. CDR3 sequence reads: CASSSRGVAGELFF. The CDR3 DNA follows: TGTGCCAGCAGCTCCCGGGGGGTGGCCGGGGAGCTGTTTTTT.

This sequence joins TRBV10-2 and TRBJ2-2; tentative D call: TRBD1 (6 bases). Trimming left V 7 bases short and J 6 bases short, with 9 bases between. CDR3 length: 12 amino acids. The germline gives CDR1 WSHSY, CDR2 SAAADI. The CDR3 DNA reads TGCGCCAGCAAAACAGGGCCCGGGGAGCTGTTTTTT. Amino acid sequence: CASKTGPGELFF.

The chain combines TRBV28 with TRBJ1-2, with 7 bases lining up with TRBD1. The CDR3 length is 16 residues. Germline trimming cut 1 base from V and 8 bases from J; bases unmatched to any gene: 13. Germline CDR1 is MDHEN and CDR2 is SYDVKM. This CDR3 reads CASSLLRGLGTNGYTF. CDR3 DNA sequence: TGTGCCAGCAGTTTATTAAGGGGGCTCGGTACGAACGGCTACACCTTC.

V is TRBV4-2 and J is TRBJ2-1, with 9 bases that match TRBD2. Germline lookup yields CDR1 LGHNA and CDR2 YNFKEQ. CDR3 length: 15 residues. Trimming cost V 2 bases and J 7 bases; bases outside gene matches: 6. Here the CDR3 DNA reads TGTGCCAGCAGCCAATCTCTAGCGGGGAATAATGAGCAGTTCTTC. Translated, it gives CASSQSLAGNNEQFF.

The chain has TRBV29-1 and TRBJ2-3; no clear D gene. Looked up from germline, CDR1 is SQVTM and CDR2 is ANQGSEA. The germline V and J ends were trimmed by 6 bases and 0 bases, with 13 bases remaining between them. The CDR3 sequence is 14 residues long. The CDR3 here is CSVGLPGSTDTQYF. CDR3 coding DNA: TGCAGCGTGGGCCTTCCAGGTAGCACAGATACGCAGTATTTT.

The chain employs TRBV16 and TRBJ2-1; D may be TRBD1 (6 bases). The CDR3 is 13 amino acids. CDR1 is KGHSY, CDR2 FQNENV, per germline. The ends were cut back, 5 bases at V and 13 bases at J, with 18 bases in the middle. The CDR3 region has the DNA TGTGCCAGCAGCGCCGAACAGGGTGAGAGTCAGTTCTTC. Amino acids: CASSAEQGESQFF.

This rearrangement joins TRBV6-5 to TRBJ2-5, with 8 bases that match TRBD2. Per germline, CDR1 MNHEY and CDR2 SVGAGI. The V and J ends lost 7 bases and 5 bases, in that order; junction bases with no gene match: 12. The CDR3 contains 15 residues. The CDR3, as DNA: TGTGCCAGCATGCTAGGCGGGGGGCCGGGGGAGACCCAGTACTTC. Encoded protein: CASMLGGGPGETQYF.

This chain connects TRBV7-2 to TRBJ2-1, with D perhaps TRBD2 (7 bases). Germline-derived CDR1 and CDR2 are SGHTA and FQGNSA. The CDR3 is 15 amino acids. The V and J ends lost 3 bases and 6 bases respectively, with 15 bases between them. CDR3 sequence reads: CASSFTGGPGNEQFF. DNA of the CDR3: TGTGCCAGCAGCTTCACCGGGGGGCCCGGCAATGAGCAGTTCTTC.

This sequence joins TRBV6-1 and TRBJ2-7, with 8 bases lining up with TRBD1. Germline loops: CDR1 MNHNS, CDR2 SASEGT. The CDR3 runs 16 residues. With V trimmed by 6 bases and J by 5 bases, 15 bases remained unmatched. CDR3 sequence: CASREFGTGAPHEQYF. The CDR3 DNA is TGTGCCAGCAGAGAATTTGGGACAGGAGCACCCCACGAGCAGTACTTC.